What follows are 22 T cell receptor beta chains derived from one specimen sequenced in a study of blood T cell repertoires in COVID-19. Repertoires were generated with immunoSEQ multiplex PCR, while TCRdb's copy carries only in-frame clones and drops some. The sample has about 68,000 clones; 85% to 95% are singletons. Specimen: peripheral blood. These receptors all stem from a woman aged 55-70 years with active COVID-19.

This chain joins TRBV5-1 and TRBJ2-4, with D perhaps matching TRBD2 (5 bases). The CDR3 length is 18 residues. The ends were cut back, 0 bases at V and 5 bases at J, with 21 bases in the middle. Germline V CDR1 and CDR2: SGHRS, YFSETQ. CDR3 coding DNA: TGCGCCAGCAGCTTGGATAGCGTCCACCCCTCAGCTGAAAACATTCAGTACTTC. Amino acids: CASSLDSVHPSAENIQYF.

The J gene is TRBJ2-1, the V gene TRBV19, with TRBD2 matching 11 bases. The germline CDR1 and CDR2 sequences are LNHDA and SQIVND (reference sequence). The V and J ends lost 5 bases and 7 bases, in that order; junction bases with no gene match: 10. The CDR3 covers 16 residues. CDR3 sequence (DNA): TGTGCCAGTAGTGTTCTCACTAGCGGGAGTTGGAATGAGCAGTTCTTC. This codes for CASSVLTSGSWNEQFF.

A single count supports this clone. The chain is built from TRBV5-3 and TRBJ2-7, with 8 bases fitting TRBD2. TRBV5-3 is filed as an ORF, its function uncertain. The CDR3 totals 14 residues. V trimming: 6 bases; J trimming: 2 bases; junction bases outside the gene matches: 7. The CDR3, as DNA: TGTGCCAGAATAGCGGGAAGCGCGACCTACGAGCAGTACTTC. Translating gives CARIAGSATYEQYF.

The chain recombines TRBV5-5 with TRBJ2-7; 11 bases match TRBD1. V shed 2 bases and J 4 bases; nucleotides not matched to a gene: 5. This CDR3 has 15 residues. Germline V lookup: CDR1 SGHKS, CDR2 YYEKEE (reference sequence). CDR3 coding DNA: TGTGCCAGCAGCTTCTGGGACAGGGGGAATTACGAGCAGTACTTC. It encodes CASSFWDRGNYEQYF.

This clone was counted a single time. This chain joins TRBV19 and TRBJ1-1; a weak D match, TRBD1 (5 bases). Germline lookup yields CDR1 LNHDA and CDR2 SQIVND (reference sequence). The V and J ends lost 9 bases and 6 bases respectively, with 14 bases between them. The CDR3 contains 12 residues. The DNA of the CDR3 is TGTGCCAGCTCTCCCTCAGGGCCTGAAGCTTTCTTT. Residues: CASSPSGPEAFF.

The chain uses TRBV7-8 and TRBJ1-2; TRBD1 matches 7 bases. The CDR3 consists of 14 residues. With V trimmed by 5 bases and J by 4 bases, 7 bases remained unmatched. Germline CDR1 and CDR2: SGHVS and FQNEAQ. CDR3 nucleotide sequence: TGTGCCAGCAGCCCAAACTCAGGGGGCTATGGCTACACCTTC. Its protein product is CASSPNSGGYGYTF.

The chain couples TRBV6-4 to TRBJ1-5, with D possibly TRBD1 on 5 matching bases. Trimming took 4 bases from V and 4 from J, leaving 14 bases between them. Germline V gene lookup returns CDR1 MRHNA and CDR2 SNTAGT. The CDR3 spans 15 residues. The CDR3 here is CASSAPNRPNQPQHF. DNA of the CDR3: TGTGCCAGCAGTGCCCCAAACAGGCCGAATCAGCCCCAGCATTTT.

The chain combines TRBV13 with TRBJ2-5; a weak D match, TRBD1 (6 bases). The V gene lost 1 base and the J gene lost 4 bases, with 10 bases spanning the gap. This CDR3 has 14 residues. CDR1 is PRHDT, CDR2 FYEKMQ, per germline (reference sequence). CDR3 protein: CASSLVGRGETQYF. CDR3 bases: TGTGCCAGCAGCTTAGTGGGCAGGGGAGAGACCCAGTACTTC.

The CDR3: CASSRTPSGRGETQYF. CDR3 DNA sequence: TGCGCCAGCAGCCGTACTCCTAGCGGGAGGGGAGAGACCCAGTACTTC. V is TRBV5-1 and J is TRBJ2-5; 12 bases fit TRBD2. The V segment lost 4 bases and the J segment 4 bases; nucleotides outside the gene matches: 8. Germline CDR1 reads SGHRS; CDR2 reads YFSETQ. CDR3 length: 16 amino acids.

The chain couples TRBV4-1 to TRBJ2-1; 11 positions agree with TRBD2. V was pared by 1 base and J by 7 bases, with 6 bases of the junction left unmatched. Germline V CDR1 and CDR2: MGHRA, YSYEKL. This CDR3 spans 16 amino acids. The CDR3 region has the DNA TGCGCCAGCAGCCAAGTTAGCGGGAGGGCCAATAATGAGCAGTTCTTC. As protein: CASSQVSGRANNEQFF.

The chain couples TRBV27 to TRBJ2-6; tentative D call: TRBD2 (5 bases). CDR3 length: 13 residues. The V end lost 8 bases, the J end lost 0 bases, and 5 bases lay between the germline ends. Germline CDR1 is MNHEY and CDR2 is SMNVEV (reference sequence). The CDR3 loop reads CASRDSGANVLTF. DNA of the CDR3: TGTGCCAGCCGGGACTCTGGGGCCAACGTCCTGACTTTC.

This clone was seen a single time. The CDR3 reads CASSMGLAGRNEQFF. The CDR3 DNA is TGTGCCAGCAGTATGGGACTAGCGGGGCGCAATGAGCAGTTCTTC. The chain carries TRBV27 and TRBJ2-1; 13 nucleotides match TRBD2. This CDR3 contains 15 residues. Germline CDR1 reads MNHEY; CDR2 reads SMNVEV (reference sequence). The junction had 4 bases not matched to a gene; V was cut back by 5 bases and J by 6 bases.

The chain couples TRBV5-1 to TRBJ2-1, with D perhaps TRBD2 (6 bases). V lost 4 bases, J lost 3 bases, and 17 bases lay in between. CDR3 length: 16 residues. Germline loops: CDR1 SGHRS, CDR2 YFSETQ. CDR3 in DNA: TGCGCCAGCAGCCTCTCCGCGGGACTCTTCTACAATGAGCAGTTCTTC. Encoded protein: CASSLSAGLFYNEQFF.

The chain links TRBV18 to TRBJ2-1; 12 bases map to TRBD2. This CDR3 comprises 14 residues. V dropped 8 bases and J dropped 8; count of bases not matched to a gene: 7. Looked up from germline, CDR1 is KGHSH and CDR2 is LQKENI. CDR3: CASLGTSGLDEQFF. DNA of the CDR3: TGTGCCAGCCTTGGGACTAGCGGGTTGGATGAGCAGTTCTTC.

In this sample, this clone turned up once. The DNA of the CDR3 is TGCGCCAGCAGCCAGGCCCTTAAGGACAGGACCTACGAGCAGTACTTC. This encodes CASSQALKDRTYEQYF. This chain joins TRBV4-1 and TRBJ2-7; TRBD1 matches 7 bases. V was clipped by 3 bases and J by 2 bases; unmatched bases: 10. The CDR3 sequence is 16 residues long. Germline CDR1 is MGHRA and CDR2 is YSYEKL.

The V call is TRBV28, the J call TRBJ1-1; no clear D gene. The ends were cut back, 10 bases at V and 3 bases at J, with 12 bases in the middle. This CDR3 has 12 residues. Germline V gene data show CDR1 as MDHEN and CDR2 as SYDVKM. CDR3 coding DNA: TGTGCCACCATGACGAGGGACACTGAAGCTTTCTTT. As protein: CATMTRDTEAFF.

CDR3 DNA: TGTGCCAGCAGCTTAGGTTTAGACTACGAGCAGTACTTC. Its translation: CASSLGLDYEQYF. The genes are TRBV11-2 and TRBJ2-7; D remains unclear. The CDR3 is 13 amino acids. V was clipped by 1 base and J by 3 bases, with 7 bases between them. Per germline, CDR1 SGHAT and CDR2 FQNNGV.

The CDR3 coding sequence is TGCGCCAGCGGACGACAGATGAACACTGAAGCTTTCTTT. As protein: CASGRQMNTEAFF. This rearrangement joins TRBV10-2 to TRBJ1-1; possible D gene TRBD1, 5 bases. V dropped 8 bases and J dropped 0 bases, with 10 bases sitting between them. CDR3 length: 13 residues. The germline V gene encodes CDR1 WSHSY and CDR2 SAAADI.

The chain joins TRBV30 to TRBJ1-4; 7 bases align to TRBD1. Trimming cost V 1 base and J 8 bases; bases outside gene matches: 10. Germline CDR1 is GTSNPN and CDR2 is SVGIG (reference sequence). The length of the CDR3 is 15 residues. The CDR3 here is CAWSDWTGGGEKLFF. The CDR3 nucleotides read TGTGCCTGGAGTGATTGGACAGGCGGAGGGGAAAAACTGTTTTTT.

The V gene is TRBV5-1, the J gene TRBJ2-7; TRBD2 aligns across 8 bases. The V gene's germline CDR1 is SGHRS and CDR2 YFSETQ. The CDR3 totals 16 residues. Losses at the gene ends were 0 bases for V and 5 bases for J; bases not matched to a gene: 10. CDR3 DNA sequence: TGCGCCAGCAGCTTGGTAGCGGGGCCACCTGAGAACGAGCAGTACTTC. Its protein product is CASSLVAGPPENEQYF.

This chain uses TRBV20-1 with TRBJ2-5; D uncertain. The CDR3 is 13 amino acids. V lost 3 bases and J 1 base, leaving 9 bases between the germline ends. Germline CDR1 reads DFQATT; CDR2 reads SNEGSKA (reference sequence). CDR3 region: CSASKQPQETQYF. The DNA for the CDR3 is TGCAGTGCTAGTAAACAGCCCCAAGAGACCCAGTACTTC.

This rearrangement joins TRBV5-1 to TRBJ2-7; a weak D match, TRBD2 (6 bases). V lost 4 bases, J lost 5 bases, and 16 bases lay in between. The germline V gene has CDR1 SGHRS and CDR2 YFSETQ. The CDR3 extends over 14 amino acids. The CDR3 DNA reads TGCGCCAGCAGCCCGGGAGTAGCAGTCGACGAGCAGTACTTC. This gives the protein CASSPGVAVDEQYF.